This T cell receptor (beta chain) was found in a study of identical twins. A single record per CDR3 protein comes from TCRdb applying MiXCR to the 5' RACE reads. The table lists approximately 530,000 distinct CDR3 sequences, about a fifth of them singletons. General study points: Insertion counts were lower in abundant cord blood beta clonotypes, a trend that memory repertoires did not show.

Trimming removed 6 bases from V and 7 bases from J; junction bases left unmatched: 12. The germline CDR1 and CDR2 sequences are LNHDA and SQIVND (reference sequence). The CDR3 is 15 amino acids. This clonotype was seen a few times. Its antigen is currently unknown. The same specimen was also included in a second study, on yellow fever vaccine responses in identical twins. That source notes: Twins' T cell vaccine responses reportedly looked partly convergent, partly personalized.

The J gene is TRBJ2-1, the V gene TRBV19; 7 bases are a match to TRBD2. The receptor's source is a woman aged 18-29 years in good health. Sequenced input: CD4+ T cells sorted from blood. The CDR3: CASSPRVAGQNEQFF. The CDR3, as DNA: TGTGCCAGTAGCCCCCGGGTAGCGGGTCAGAATGAGCAGTTCTTC.